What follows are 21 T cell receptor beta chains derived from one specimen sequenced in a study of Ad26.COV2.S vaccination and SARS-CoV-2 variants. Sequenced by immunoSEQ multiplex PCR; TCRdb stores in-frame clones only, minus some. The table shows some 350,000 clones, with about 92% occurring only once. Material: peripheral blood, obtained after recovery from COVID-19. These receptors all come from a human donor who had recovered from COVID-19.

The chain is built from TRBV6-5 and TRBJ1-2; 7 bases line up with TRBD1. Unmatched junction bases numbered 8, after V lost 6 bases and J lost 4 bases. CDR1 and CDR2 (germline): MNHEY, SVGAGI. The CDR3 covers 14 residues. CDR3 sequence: CASRDRDFFYGYTF. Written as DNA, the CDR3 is TGTGCCAGCAGAGACAGGGACTTCTTCTATGGCTACACCTTC.

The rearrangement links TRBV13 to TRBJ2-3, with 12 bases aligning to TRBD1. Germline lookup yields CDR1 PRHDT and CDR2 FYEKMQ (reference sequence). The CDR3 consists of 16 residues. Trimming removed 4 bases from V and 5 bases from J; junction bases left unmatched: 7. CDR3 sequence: CASSSAGTGGIDTQYF. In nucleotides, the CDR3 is TGTGCCAGCAGCTCCGCCGGGACAGGGGGCATAGATACGCAGTATTTT.

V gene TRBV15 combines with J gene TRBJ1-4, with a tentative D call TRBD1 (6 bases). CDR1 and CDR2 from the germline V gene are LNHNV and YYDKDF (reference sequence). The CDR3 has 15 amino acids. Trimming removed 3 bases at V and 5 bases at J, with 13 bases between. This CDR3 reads CATSRHREGNEKLFF. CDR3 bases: TGTGCCACCAGCAGGCACAGGGAAGGGAATGAAAAACTGTTTTTT.

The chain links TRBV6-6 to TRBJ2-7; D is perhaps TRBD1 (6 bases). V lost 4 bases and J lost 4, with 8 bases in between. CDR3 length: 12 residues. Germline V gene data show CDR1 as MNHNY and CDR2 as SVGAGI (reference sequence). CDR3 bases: TGTGCCAGCAGTTTGGACAGATACGAGCAGTACTTC. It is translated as CASSLDRYEQYF.

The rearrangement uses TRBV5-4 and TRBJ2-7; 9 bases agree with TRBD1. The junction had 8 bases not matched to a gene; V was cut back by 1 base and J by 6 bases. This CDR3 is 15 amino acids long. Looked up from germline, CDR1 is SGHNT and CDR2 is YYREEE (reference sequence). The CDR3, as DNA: TGTGCCAGCAGCTTGCCTTCCGGGACAGGGAGCGAGCAGTACTTC. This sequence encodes CASSLPSGTGSEQYF.

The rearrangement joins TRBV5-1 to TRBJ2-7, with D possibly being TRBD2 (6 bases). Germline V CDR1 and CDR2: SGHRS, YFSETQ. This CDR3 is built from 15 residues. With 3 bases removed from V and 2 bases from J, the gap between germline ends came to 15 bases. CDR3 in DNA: TGCGCCAGCAGCTCTGGGACTCTAGGGGCCTACGAGCAGTACTTC. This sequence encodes CASSSGTLGAYEQYF.

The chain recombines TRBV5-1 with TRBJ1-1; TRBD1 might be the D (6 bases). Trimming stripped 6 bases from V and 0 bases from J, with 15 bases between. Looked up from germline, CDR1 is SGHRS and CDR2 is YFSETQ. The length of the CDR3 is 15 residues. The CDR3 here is CASTPMGAMNTEAFF. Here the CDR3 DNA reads TGCGCCAGCACCCCTATGGGGGCTATGAACACTGAAGCTTTCTTT.

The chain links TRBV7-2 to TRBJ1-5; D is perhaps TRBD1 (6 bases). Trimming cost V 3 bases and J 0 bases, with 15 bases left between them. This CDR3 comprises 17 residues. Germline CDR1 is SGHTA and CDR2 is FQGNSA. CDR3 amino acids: CASSFGRGSYSNQPQHF. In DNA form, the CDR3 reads TGTGCCAGCAGCTTTGGCAGGGGCTCCTATAGCAATCAGCCCCAGCATTTT.

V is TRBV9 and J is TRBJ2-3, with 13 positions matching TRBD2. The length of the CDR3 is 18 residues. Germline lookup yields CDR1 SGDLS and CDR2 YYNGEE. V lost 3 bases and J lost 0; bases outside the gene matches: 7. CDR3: CASSARTSGGGSTDTQYF. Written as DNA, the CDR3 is TGTGCCAGCAGCGCCCGGACTAGCGGGGGAGGGAGCACAGATACGCAGTATTTT.

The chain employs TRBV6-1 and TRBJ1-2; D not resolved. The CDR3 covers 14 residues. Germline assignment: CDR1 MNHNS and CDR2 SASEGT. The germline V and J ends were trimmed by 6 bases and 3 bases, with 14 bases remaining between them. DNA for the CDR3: TGTGCCAGCAGGTCAGACGGGAAGTACTATGGCTACACCTTC. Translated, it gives CASRSDGKYYGYTF.

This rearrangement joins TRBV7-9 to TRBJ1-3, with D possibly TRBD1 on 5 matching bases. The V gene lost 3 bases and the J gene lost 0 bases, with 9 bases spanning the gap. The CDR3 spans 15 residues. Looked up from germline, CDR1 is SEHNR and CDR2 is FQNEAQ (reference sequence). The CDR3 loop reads CASSFTGFSGNTIYF. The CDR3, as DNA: TGTGCCAGCAGCTTTACAGGTTTCTCTGGAAACACCATATATTTT.

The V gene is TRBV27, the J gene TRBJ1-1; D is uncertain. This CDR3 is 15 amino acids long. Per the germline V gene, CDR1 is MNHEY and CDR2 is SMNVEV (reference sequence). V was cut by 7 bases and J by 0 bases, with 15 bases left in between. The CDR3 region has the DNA TGTGCCAGCACCTCTACCGGTGGGTTGAACACTGAAGCTTTCTTT. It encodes CASTSTGGLNTEAFF.

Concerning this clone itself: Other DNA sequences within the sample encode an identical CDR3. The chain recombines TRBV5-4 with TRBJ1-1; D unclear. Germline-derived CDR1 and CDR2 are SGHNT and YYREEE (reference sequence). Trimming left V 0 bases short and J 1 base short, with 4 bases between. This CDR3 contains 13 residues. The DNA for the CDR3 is TGTGCCAGCAGCTTGGCCGGGAACACTGAAGCTTTCTTT. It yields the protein CASSLAGNTEAFF.

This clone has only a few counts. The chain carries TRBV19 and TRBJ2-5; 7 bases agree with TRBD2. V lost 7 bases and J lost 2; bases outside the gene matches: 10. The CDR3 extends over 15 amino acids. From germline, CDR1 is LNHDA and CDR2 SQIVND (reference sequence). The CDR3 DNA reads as TGTGCCAGTACCCCCCAAGCGGGGACTCAAGAGACCCAGTACTTC. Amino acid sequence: CASTPQAGTQETQYF.

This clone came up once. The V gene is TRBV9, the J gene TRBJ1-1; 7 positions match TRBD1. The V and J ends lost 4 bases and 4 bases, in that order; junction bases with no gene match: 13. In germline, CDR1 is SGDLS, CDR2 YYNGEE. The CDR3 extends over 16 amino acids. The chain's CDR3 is CASSTQTGPGVTEAFF. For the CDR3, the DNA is TGTGCCAGCAGCACACAGACAGGGCCAGGGGTCACTGAAGCTTTCTTT. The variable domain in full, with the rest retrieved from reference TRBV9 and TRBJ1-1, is DSGVTQTPKHLITATGQRVTLRCSPRSGDLSVYWYQQSLDQGLQFLIQYYNGEERAKGNILERFSAQQFPDLHSELNLSSLELGDSALYFCASSTQTGPGVTEAFFGQGTRLTVV.

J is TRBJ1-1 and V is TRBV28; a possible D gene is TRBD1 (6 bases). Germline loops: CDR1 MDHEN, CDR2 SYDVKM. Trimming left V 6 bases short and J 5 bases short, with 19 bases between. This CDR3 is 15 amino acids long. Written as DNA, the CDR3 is TGTGCCAGCAGGGGCGCGACAGGTTCGGGTACTGAAGCTTTCTTT. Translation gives CASRGATGSGTEAFF.

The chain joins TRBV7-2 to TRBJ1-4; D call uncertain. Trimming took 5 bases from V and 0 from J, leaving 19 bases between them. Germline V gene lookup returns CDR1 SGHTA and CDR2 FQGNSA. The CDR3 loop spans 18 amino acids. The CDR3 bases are TGTGCCAGCAGCCCTGGCAGGAATTACCGTGCAACTAATGAAAAACTGTTTTTT. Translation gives CASSPGRNYRATNEKLFF.

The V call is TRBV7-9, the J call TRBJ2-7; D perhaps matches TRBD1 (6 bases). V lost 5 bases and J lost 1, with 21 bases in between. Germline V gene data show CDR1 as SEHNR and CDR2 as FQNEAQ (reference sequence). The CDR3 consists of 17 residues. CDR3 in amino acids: CASSPTSGGRGSYEQYF. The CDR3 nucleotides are TGTGCCAGCAGCCCCACTAGTGGAGGCAGGGGATCCTACGAGCAGTACTTC.

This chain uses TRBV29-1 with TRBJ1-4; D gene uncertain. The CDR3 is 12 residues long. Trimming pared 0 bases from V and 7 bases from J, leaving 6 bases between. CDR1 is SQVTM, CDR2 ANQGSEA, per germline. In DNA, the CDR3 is TGCAGCGTTGAAGAGTTCGGTGAAAAACTGTTTTTT. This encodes CSVEEFGEKLFF.

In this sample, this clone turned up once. This CDR3 is CASSSFKRGGWVTDTQYF. The DNA for the CDR3 is TGTGCCAGCAGTTCATTCAAGCGGGGGGGCTGGGTCACAGATACGCAGTATTTT. The gene calls are TRBV11-2 and TRBJ2-3, with 10 nucleotides matching TRBD2. The CDR3 loop spans 18 amino acids. After removal of 6 bases from V and 2 bases from J, the junction contained 14 bases not matched to a gene. Germline V gene data show CDR1 as SGHAT and CDR2 as FQNNGV. The whole variable domain, filled in from reference TRBV11-2 and TRBJ2-3, reads EAGVAQSPRYKIIEKRQSVAFWCNPISGHATLYWYQQILGQGPKLLIQFQNNGVVDDSQLPKDRFSAERLKGVDSTLKIQPAKLEDSAVYLCASSSFKRGGWVTDTQYFGPGTRLTVL.

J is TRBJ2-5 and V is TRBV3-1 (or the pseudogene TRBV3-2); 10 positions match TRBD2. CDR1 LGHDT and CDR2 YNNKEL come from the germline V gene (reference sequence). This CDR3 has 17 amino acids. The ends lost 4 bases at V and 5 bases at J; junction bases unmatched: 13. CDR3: CASSRTPASGGRETQYF. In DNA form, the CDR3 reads TGTGCCAGCAGCCGGACTCCGGCTAGCGGGGGCCGGGAGACCCAGTACTTC.